This entry describes one T cell receptor beta chain. Its antigen is undetermined. PCR used 60 Vbeta primers and 13 Jbeta primers. Libraries were prepared by immunoSEQ multiplex PCR; TCRdb keeps only in-frame clonotypes and omits some of them. Of about 160,000 clones listed, about three quarters are singletons. CDR3 size: 13 residues. V lost 5 bases to trimming and J lost 14 bases; unmatched junction nucleotides: 14. Germline values: CDR1 SEHNR, CDR2 FQNEAQ (reference sequence). This entry is derived from a study of cytomegalovirus exposure and HLA in healthy donors. Study-level background: Some 85 million unique TCRs, all from HLA-typed donors, were included in an early release of the data. General observations from the study: A few CMV-associated chains were confirmed in vitro to be specific for CMV antigens. The study flagged about 160 TCR beta chains as cytomegalovirus-associated.

The chain has TRBV7-9 and TRBJ1-1; 7 bases line up with TRBD1. This TCR derives from a woman aged 35 to 49 in good health and CMV-seronegative. Specimen: PBMCs. The CDR3, as DNA: TGTGCCAGCAGCCGAGGGGGCGGGGGGGAGGCGTTCTTT. Residues: CASSRGGGGEAFF. The full variable domain, with the rest looked up from reference TRBV7-9 and TRBJ1-1, is DTGVSQNPRHKITKRGQNVTFRCDPISEHNRLYWYRQTLGQGPEFLTYFQNEAQLEKSRLLSDRFSAERPKGSFSTLEIQRTEQGDSAMYLCASSRGGGGEAFFGQGTRLTVV.